Presented here are 15 T cell receptor beta chains from one specimen sequenced in a study of blood T cell repertoires in COVID-19. Measured with immunoSEQ multiplex PCR; TCRdb has only the in-frame clones, and not every one. Here the sample spans under 150,000 clones, under 85% being singletons. Sequencing was done on a sample of PBMCs or T cells enriched from blood (not recorded which). The receptors derive from a man aged 25-45 years who had recovered from COVID-19.

This clone was counted a single time. The J gene is TRBJ2-1, the V gene TRBV11-2; D remains ambiguous. In germline, CDR1 is SGHAT, CDR2 FQNNGV. Trimming pared 5 bases from V and 9 bases from J, leaving 11 bases between. This CDR3 spans 12 amino acids. CDR3 residues: CASSQANGEQFF. CDR3 bases: TGTGCCAGCAGCCAAGCGAATGGTGAGCAGTTCTTC.

The V call is TRBV19, the J call TRBJ1-4, with TRBD1 matching over 7 bases. Germline V gives CDR1 LNHDA, CDR2 SQIVND (reference sequence). The CDR3 contains 20 residues. Trimming took 5 bases from V and 0 from J; bases not matched to a gene: 18. The CDR3: CASSLRPDRVEIATNEKLFF. CDR3 nucleotides: TGTGCCAGTAGTTTGCGCCCCGACAGGGTGGAGATTGCAACTAATGAAAAACTGTTTTTT.

The chain carries TRBV5-3 and TRBJ2-7, with D possibly matching TRBD1 (6 bases). TRBV5-3 is marked as an open reading frame, function uncertain. Between the trimmed V and J ends, which lost 0 bases and 2 bases, there was a span of 12 bases. The CDR3 extends over 15 amino acids. CDR3 DNA sequence: TGTGCCAGAAGCTTGGAACAGGGAATACCCTACGAGCAGTACGTC. Translated: CARSLEQGIPYEQYV.

The sample holds a few counts of this clone. This specimen includes other DNA sequences encoding the same CDR3. V usage is TRBV2 and J usage is TRBJ1-3, with D tentatively TRBD1 (6 bases). The V end was cut by 8 bases, the J end by 0 bases, with 11 bases between. This CDR3 is 14 amino acids long. Germline V gene lookup returns CDR1 SNHLY and CDR2 FYNNEI. DNA of the CDR3: TGTGCCAGCCGAGGGACACTCTCTGGAAACACCATATATTTT. It yields the protein CASRGTLSGNTIYF.

The chain uses TRBV4-1 and TRBJ1-4; a weak D match, TRBD1 (5 bases). V was cut by 6 bases and J by 4 bases, with 12 bases left in between. The CDR3 is 14 residues long. Germline assignment: CDR1 MGHRA and CDR2 YSYEKL. Here the CDR3 DNA reads TGCGCCAGCAGTCCCGGGGGGTTTAATGAAAAACTGTTTTTT. Its translation: CASSPGGFNEKLFF.

J is TRBJ1-2 and V is TRBV6-4; D perhaps matches TRBD1 (6 bases). The germline V gene encodes CDR1 MRHNA and CDR2 SNTAGT. The CDR3 is 15 residues long. V was shortened by 2 bases and J by 6 bases, with 16 bases between the two germline ends. The CDR3 bases are TGTGCCAGCAGTGACAATACTGCAGGGGCCCATGGCTACACCTTC. The encoded protein is CASSDNTAGAHGYTF.

J is TRBJ1-2 and V is TRBV11-2; 7 nucleotides match TRBD1. This CDR3 comprises 14 residues. V lost 5 bases and J lost 4; bases outside the gene matches: 7. Germline assignment: CDR1 SGHAT and CDR2 FQNNGV. In DNA form, the CDR3 reads TGTGCCAGCAGCCACCGAGGGACAGCCTATGGCTACACCTTC. Its protein is CASSHRGTAYGYTF.

As concerns this clone: One end of the junction varies from germline; a read error may be responsible. This sequence joins TRBV6-1 and TRBJ1-2; 7 bases fit TRBD1. The CDR3 runs 14 residues. Germline V gives CDR1 MNHNS, CDR2 SASEGT. CDR3 nucleotides: TGTGCCAGCAGCGAAGCCAGGGGGATTTATGGCTACACCTTC. This encodes CASSEARGIYGYTF.

The rearrangement uses TRBV7-9 and TRBJ1-2, with 10 positions matching TRBD1. CDR3 length: 15 residues. With 5 bases clipped from V and 8 bases from J, the junction kept 11 bases outside the gene matches. Looked up from germline, CDR1 is SEHNR and CDR2 is FQNEAQ (reference sequence). CDR3 in amino acids: CASSNRDRGSRGYTF. The CDR3 bases are TGTGCCAGCAGCAACCGGGACAGGGGATCTCGAGGCTACACCTTC.

V gene TRBV5-1 combines with J gene TRBJ2-7, with a tentative D call TRBD1 (6 bases). From germline, CDR1 is SGHRS and CDR2 YFSETQ. CDR3 length: 13 residues. Trimming pared 4 bases from V and 2 bases from J, leaving 10 bases between. The DNA of the CDR3 is TGCGCCAGCAGCCCCGGACAGCCCTACGAGCAGTACTTC. Its protein product is CASSPGQPYEQYF.

The chain combines TRBV6-5 with TRBJ1-1, with D possibly TRBD1 on 5 matching bases. The germline CDR1 and CDR2 sequences are MNHEY and SVGAGI. The germline V and J ends were trimmed by 4 bases and 5 bases, with 14 bases remaining between them. The CDR3 length is 14 residues. The CDR3 region is CASSSRDTNTEAFF. CDR3 DNA: TGTGCCAGCAGTTCCAGGGATACTAATACTGAAGCTTTCTTT.

V is TRBV19 and J is TRBJ2-1; 16 bases fit TRBD2. Germline-derived CDR1 and CDR2 are LNHDA and SQIVND (reference sequence). CDR3 size: 17 residues. V dropped 5 bases and J dropped 6; count of bases not matched to a gene: 7. DNA of the CDR3: TGTGCCAGTAGTCCGGGACTAGCGGGAGGGCCGGGCAATGAGCAGTTCTTC. Encoded protein: CASSPGLAGGPGNEQFF.

The chain employs TRBV27 and TRBJ1-1; 9 bases are shared with TRBD1. Germline CDR1 MNHEY, CDR2 SMNVEV (reference sequence). The CDR3 runs 16 residues. V was pared by 1 base and J by 0 bases, with 3 bases of the junction left unmatched. CDR3 sequence reads: CASSLWTGVMNTEAFF. Here the CDR3 DNA reads TGTGCCAGCAGTTTATGGACAGGGGTCATGAACACTGAAGCTTTCTTT.

The gene calls are TRBV2 and TRBJ2-1, with 9 bases that match TRBD2. V dropped 6 bases and J dropped 3; count of bases not matched to a gene: 6. The V gene's germline CDR1 is SNHLY and CDR2 FYNNEI. CDR3 length: 15 amino acids. The chain's CDR3 is CASRSGTSNYNEQFF. Written as DNA, the CDR3 is TGTGCCAGCAGATCCGGGACTAGCAACTACAATGAGCAGTTCTTC.

V usage is TRBV29-1 and J usage is TRBJ2-1, with 7 nucleotides matching TRBD1. J gave up 5 bases and V 6 bases, and 1 base lay outside the gene matches. The length of the CDR3 is 11 residues. The germline V gene has CDR1 SQVTM and CDR2 ANQGSEA. The CDR3 spells CSVQGNNEQFF. The CDR3 DNA reads as TGCAGCGTACAGGGGAACAATGAGCAGTTCTTC.